The 18 T cell receptor beta chains given below trace back to one sample, sequenced in a study of T cells after yellow fever vaccination. TCRdb processed the 5' RACE reads anew with MiXCR; each CDR3 protein has one entry. The repertoire holds some 320,000 distinct CDR3 sequences, with less than 9.5% as singletons. Material: CD4+ T cells sorted from PBMCs, obtained 5 days after the yellow fever booster vaccination. Receptor source: a man younger than 30 who received the YFV17D yellow fever vaccine.

The chain carries TRBV29-1 and TRBJ1-3, with TRBD1 as a possible D gene (6 bases). Per the germline V gene, CDR1 is SQVTM and CDR2 is ANQGSEA. The CDR3 consists of 12 residues. The CDR3: CGVVRGGNTIYF. CDR3 sequence (DNA): TGCGGAGTCGTCAGGGGTGGAAACACCATATATTTT.

There are a few counts of this clonotype. V is TRBV7-2 and J is TRBJ1-1; D perhaps matches TRBD1 (5 bases). Germline CDR1 is SGHTA and CDR2 is FQGNSA. Trimming removed 2 bases at V and 3 bases at J, with 16 bases between. The CDR3 totals 16 residues. The CDR3 sequence: CASSLRPGWGDTEAFF. The CDR3, as DNA: TGTGCCAGCAGCTTAAGGCCTGGTTGGGGGGACACTGAAGCTTTCTTT.

The chain has TRBV9 and TRBJ2-2, with D tentatively TRBD1 or TRBD2 (6 bases each). CDR1 SGDLS and CDR2 YYNGEE come from the germline V gene. With 4 bases removed from V and 7 bases from J, the gap between germline ends came to 14 bases. The CDR3 totals 14 residues. The CDR3 DNA is TGTGCCAGCAGCCGCTGGGGGGCCAGCGGGGAGCTGTTTTTT. This encodes CASSRWGASGELFF.

The rearrangement joins TRBV12-3 or TRBV12-4 to TRBJ2-5; tentative D call: TRBD1 (6 bases). Trimming removed 5 bases from V and 4 bases from J, with 14 bases in between. The CDR3 contains 14 residues. In DNA form, the CDR3 reads TGTGCCAGCAGTCATACAGGGACAACAGAGACCCAGTACTTC. Protein product: CASSHTGTTETQYF.

The rearrangement joins TRBV12-3 or TRBV12-4 to TRBJ2-1; D possibly corresponds to TRBD1 (6 bases). The CDR3 contains 12 residues. V was shortened by 6 bases and J by 10 bases, with 13 bases between the two germline ends. The DNA for the CDR3 is TGTGCCAGCAGGCCGGCAGGGGCCGAGCAGTTCTTC. This codes for CASRPAGAEQFF.

The chain combines TRBV2 with TRBJ1-4, with TRBD1 matching 9 bases. Germline assignment: CDR1 SNHLY and CDR2 FYNNEI. CDR3 length: 16 residues. The trim removed 4 bases at V and 3 bases at J, leaving 6 bases unmatched. CDR3 DNA: TGTGCCAGCAGTGTACAGGGGGCGCGATCTAATGAAAAACTGTTTTTT. Residues: CASSVQGARSNEKLFF. Full variable domain (rest looked up from reference TRBV2 and TRBJ1-4): EPEVTQTPSHQVTQMGQEVILRCVPISNHLYFYWYRQILGQKVEFLVSFYNNEISEKSEIFDDQFSVERPDGSNFTLKIRSTKLEDSAMYFCASSVQGARSNEKLFFGSGTQLSVL.

This rearrangement joins TRBV7-3 to TRBJ1-1; 9 nucleotides align to TRBD1. J was trimmed by 4 bases and V by 2 bases; bases with no gene match: 2. Germline V gene lookup returns CDR1 SGHTA and CDR2 FQGTGA. CDR3 length equals 14 residues. CDR3 nucleotide sequence: TGTGCCAGCAGCTTAGGGGACAGGGTCACTGAAGCTTTCTTT. It yields the protein CASSLGDRVTEAFF.

In this sample, this clonotype turned up a few times. This sequence joins TRBV7-8 and TRBJ1-1; D not certain. Per germline, CDR1 SGHVS and CDR2 FQNEAQ. The CDR3 is 13 residues long. V was pared by 3 bases and J by 4 bases, with 9 bases between. The CDR3 spells CASSFFGSTEAFF. The CDR3 DNA reads TGTGCCAGCAGCTTCTTCGGGAGCACTGAAGCTTTCTTT.

This clonotype was detected a few times. This chain links TRBV2 with TRBJ2-2; 7 bases align to TRBD1. Per the germline V gene, CDR1 is SNHLY and CDR2 is FYNNEI. Trimming took 9 bases from V and 5 from J; bases not matched to a gene: 6. The CDR3 loop spans 13 amino acids. CDR3 protein: CASQTGLTGELFF. CDR3 sequence (DNA): TGTGCCAGTCAGACAGGGTTGACCGGGGAGCTGTTTTTT.

The chain employs TRBV7-2 and TRBJ1-2, with a weak D call TRBD1 (5 bases). Germline loops: CDR1 SGHTA, CDR2 FQGNSA. CDR3 length: 14 amino acids. Trimming removed 6 bases from V and 3 bases from J, with 14 bases in between. CDR3 sequence: CASSAAGSHYGYTF. The CDR3, as DNA: TGTGCCAGCAGTGCCGCAGGGTCCCACTATGGCTACACCTTC.

This clonotype showed up many times. The gene calls are TRBV20-1 and TRBJ2-5; 12 nucleotides align to TRBD2. The length of the CDR3 is 15 residues. The trim removed 6 bases at V and 2 bases at J, leaving 7 bases unmatched. The germline CDR1 and CDR2 sequences are DFQATT and SNEGSKA (reference sequence). Written as DNA, the CDR3 is TGCAGTGCAGTAACTAGCGGGGGGATTCAAGAGACCCAGTACTTC. It encodes CSAVTSGGIQETQYF.

This clonotype was seen many times. The chain joins TRBV6-5 to TRBJ2-7; 11 bases map to TRBD1. This CDR3 has 16 residues. CDR1 is MNHEY and CDR2 is SVGAGI in the germline V gene. Germline trimming cut 6 bases from V and 0 bases from J; bases unmatched to any gene: 7. Written as DNA, the CDR3 is TGTGCCAGCAGACCTTCCGGGACAGGGGGCTCCTACGAGCAGTACGTC. Translating gives CASRPSGTGGSYEQYV.

This clonotype was recorded at least ten times. The chain uses TRBV2 and TRBJ2-4; either TRBD1 or TRBD2 may fit D (5 bases each). From germline, CDR1 is SNHLY and CDR2 FYNNEI. V gave up 6 bases and J gave up 15 bases, with 24 bases separating them. This CDR3 comprises 14 residues. Here the CDR3 reads CASREARDGSPGYF. For the CDR3, the DNA is TGTGCCAGCAGGGAGGCGAGGGACGGCTCCCCCGGGTACTTC.

CDR3 DNA sequence: TGTGCCAGCACTCCGACGGACAGGGGATCAGATGGCTACACCTTC. Protein product: CASTPTDRGSDGYTF. The chain employs TRBV12-3 or TRBV12-4 and TRBJ1-2; 9 bases map to TRBD1. This CDR3 region has 15 residues. V dropped 7 bases and J dropped 6; count of bases not matched to a gene: 12.

This clonotype came up a few times. The chain carries TRBV30 and TRBJ2-7, with 10 bases lining up with TRBD2. The trim removed 1 base at V and 9 bases at J, leaving 6 bases unmatched. The CDR3 consists of 13 residues. Looked up from germline, CDR1 is GTSNPN and CDR2 is SVGIG (reference sequence). CDR3 coding DNA: TGTGCCTGGAGTGAGGAGGTAGCGGGAGGGCAGTACTTC. As protein: CAWSEEVAGGQYF.

There are a few counts of this clonotype. The chain has TRBV10-3 and TRBJ2-3, with D possibly being TRBD1 (8 bases). Deletions cut 11 bases from V and 2 bases from J, with 20 bases between. CDR3 length: 15 amino acids. From germline, CDR1 is ENHRY and CDR2 SYGVKD. The CDR3 sequence is CAASAQGGTTDTQYF. For the CDR3, the DNA is TGTGCCGCCAGCGCACAGGGGGGGACCACAGATACGCAGTATTTT.

J is TRBJ2-3 and V is TRBV7-2; a weak D match, TRBD2 (6 bases). The V and J ends lost 6 bases and 5 bases respectively, with 12 bases between them. The CDR3 runs to 13 residues. Germline loops: CDR1 SGHTA, CDR2 FQGNSA. The CDR3 reads CASRAAGIDTQYF. CDR3 in DNA: TGTGCCAGCAGGGCGGCGGGGATAGATACGCAGTATTTT.

This clonotype was seen only a few times. V gene TRBV27 combines with J gene TRBJ2-6; D unclear. The CDR3 loop spans 16 amino acids. Trimming took 3 bases from V and 0 from J, leaving 9 bases between them. CDR1 and CDR2 (germline): MNHEY, SMNVEV (reference sequence). The CDR3 loop is CASSFMPLSGANVLTF. The CDR3 bases are TGTGCCAGCAGTTTTATGCCCCTCTCTGGGGCCAACGTCCTGACTTTC.